Reported below is one T cell receptor (beta chain). The antigen remains undetermined. Trimming took 7 bases from V and 2 from J, leaving 10 bases between them. Germline V lookup: CDR1 SQVTM, CDR2 ANQGSEA. The CDR3 is made up of 12 amino acids. Documented treatment: 19 received Ad26.COV2.S at low or high dose, single or two shots; about five received placebo; per-sample allocation not given. Samples were taken on day 63 after the first vaccine or placebo injection. Measured with immunoSEQ multiplex PCR; TCRdb has only the in-frame clones, and not every one. The sample has some 420,000 clones; over 75% are singletons. The sample comes from a study of Ad26.COV2.S vaccination and SARS-CoV-2 variants. For the study at large: Enrolled in COV1001, the donor was in the Ad26.COV2.S trial arm, which received the vaccine. Once or twice, 56 days apart, Ad26.COV2.S was delivered intramuscularly. Whole-study findings and limits: The TCR-based breadth and depth measures might underestimate overall T cell responses.

The clonotype originates from a person aged 18-60 years who received the Ad26.COV2.S COVID-19 vaccine or a placebo. This specimen was peripheral blood, taken in a trial of Ad26.COV2.S vaccine versus placebo. V usage is TRBV29-1 and J usage is TRBJ2-3, with D perhaps matching TRBD1 or TRBD2 (5 bases each). The CDR3 nucleotides are TGCAGCGGGAGTGGGACCACAGATACGCAGTATTTT. It encodes CSGSGTTDTQYF.